The 3 T cell receptor beta chains reported below all come from one sample, sequenced in a study of OX40 agonist ivuxolimab in advanced cancers. Libraries were prepared by immunoSEQ multiplex PCR; TCRdb keeps only in-frame clonotypes and omits some of them. Of roughly 20,000 clones detected, just over 85% appear once; the ten largest clones hold less than 20%. Here the sequenced sample was CD4+ or CD8+ T cells sorted from blood, taken in a trial of the OX40 agonist ivuxolimab. The receptors come from an adult with an advanced solid tumor such as melanoma, head and neck, liver or kidney cancer.

The chain carries TRBV7-3 and TRBJ2-3, with 9 bases matching TRBD2. Germline-derived CDR1 and CDR2 are SGHTA and FQGTGA. CDR3 length: 16 residues. The V segment lost 1 base and the J segment 4 bases; nucleotides outside the gene matches: 6. The CDR3 DNA sequence: TGTGCCAGCAGCTTAAAAGGTAGCGGGGGCGCAGATACGCAGTATTTT. As protein: CASSLKGSGGADTQYF.

The chain is built from TRBV9 and TRBJ2-5, with unresolved D. The V gene's germline CDR1 is SGDLS and CDR2 YYNGEE. This CDR3 is 13 amino acids long. V lost 0 bases and J lost 5, with 8 bases in between. CDR3 region: CASSVVLGETQYF. Here the CDR3 DNA reads TGTGCCAGCAGCGTAGTGCTCGGGGAGACCCAGTACTTC.

The chain joins TRBV5-1 to TRBJ2-3; 7 nucleotides match TRBD2. The CDR3 covers 14 residues. J gave up 0 bases and V 4 bases, and 2 bases lay outside the gene matches. CDR1 SGHRS and CDR2 YFSETQ come from the germline V gene. The CDR3 region is CASSGGGSTDTQYF. DNA of the CDR3: TGCGCCAGCAGCGGGGGAGGGAGCACAGATACGCAGTATTTT.